These 12 T cell receptor beta chains came from one sample sequenced in a study of response to subunit inactivated influenza vaccine. TCRdb independently ran MiXCR on the RT-PCR reads; one entry per CDR3 protein. The sample records roughly 570,000 distinct CDR3 sequences, around 15% being singletons. Here the sequenced sample was PBMCs from blood, taken 11 to 12 days after vaccination. All receptors come from a man aged 45 to 65 who received an inactivated influenza vaccine.

This clonotype was observed a few times. Here the CDR3 reads CASSSLRTGLASYNEQFF. Here the CDR3 DNA reads TGTGCCAGCAGCTCCCTACGAACCGGACTAGCGTCCTACAATGAGCAGTTCTTC. The J gene is TRBJ2-1, the V gene TRBV5-6; 9 positions match TRBD2. CDR3 length: 18 residues. In germline, CDR1 is SGHDT, CDR2 YYEEEE. Trimming removed 3 bases from V and 1 base from J; junction bases left unmatched: 11.

A few counts support this clonotype. V usage is TRBV3-1 and J usage is TRBJ2-2; 13 bases line up with TRBD2. There are 20 residues in the CDR3. Per germline, CDR1 LGHDT and CDR2 YNNKEL (reference sequence). The V segment lost 4 bases and the J segment 0 bases; nucleotides outside the gene matches: 11. CDR3 bases: TGTGCCAGCAGCCCGTACCTCGGACTAGCGGGGGTCGCGAACACCGGGGAGCTGTTTTTT. It encodes CASSPYLGLAGVANTGELFF.

This clonotype was recorded at least ten times. The chain uses TRBV6-1 and TRBJ1-2, with 8 bases lining up with TRBD1. The length of the CDR3 is 17 residues. The germline gives CDR1 MNHNS, CDR2 SASEGT. The V segment lost 5 bases and the J segment 1 base; nucleotides outside the gene matches: 12. The CDR3 DNA sequence: TGTGCCAGCAGTCGGACCGGACAGGGCCCTCGTAACTATGGCTACACCTTC. Protein sequence: CASSRTGQGPRNYGYTF.

Comment on this clonotype: Given a much more abundant clone one base away, this may be a read error. V and J are TRBV20-1 and TRBJ2-1; no reliable D call. CDR3 length equals 10 residues. Germline-derived CDR1 and CDR2 are DFQATT and SNEGSKA (reference sequence). V was shortened by 2 bases and J by 5 bases, with 1 base between the two germline ends. DNA for the CDR3: TGCAGTGCTAGAAACAATGAGCAGTTCTTC. This encodes CSARNNEQFF.

The chain carries TRBV7-2 and TRBJ2-3, with a weak D call TRBD1 (5 bases). The CDR3 spans 15 residues. V was cut by 5 bases and J by 2 bases, with 14 bases left in between. Germline V gives CDR1 SGHTA, CDR2 FQGNSA. The CDR3 bases are TGTGCCAGCAGCAGTTGGGTAGGGGACACAGATACGCAGTATTTT. It encodes CASSSWVGDTDTQYF.

The chain couples TRBV19 to TRBJ2-4, with D perhaps TRBD2 (6 bases). This CDR3 is 13 amino acids long. Trimming removed 5 bases from V and 6 bases from J, with 11 bases in between. Germline lookup yields CDR1 LNHDA and CDR2 SQIVND (reference sequence). The CDR3 sequence: CASSVLGGNIQYF. The CDR3 region has the DNA TGTGCCAGTAGTGTACTGGGAGGAAACATTCAGTACTTC.

CDR3 protein: CASSLTRGGGSEQYF. The CDR3 nucleotides are TGTGCCAGCAGCTTAACGAGGGGCGGGGGCTCCGAGCAGTACTTC. This chain links TRBV7-3 with TRBJ2-7; maybe TRBD2 (7 bases). Germline loops: CDR1 SGHTA, CDR2 FQGTGA. The CDR3 runs 15 residues. V was shortened by 0 bases and J by 6 bases, with 15 bases between the two germline ends.

In this sample, this clonotype turned up a few times. The chain uses TRBV2 and TRBJ2-1; 9 nucleotides match TRBD1. Germline CDR1 SNHLY, CDR2 FYNNEI. The CDR3 runs 15 residues. After removal of 4 bases from V and 7 bases from J, the junction contained 8 bases not matched to a gene. CDR3 nucleotide sequence: TGTGCCAGCAGTGGACTTGGACAGGGGACGAATGAGCAGTTCTTC. It codes for CASSGLGQGTNEQFF.

The table lists this clonotype with a few counts. This rearrangement joins TRBV6-2 or TRBV6-3 to TRBJ2-7; D uncertain. The CDR3 has 12 amino acids. CDR1 MNHEY and CDR2 SVGEGT come from the germline V gene. The V end lost 8 bases, the J end lost 0 bases, and 8 bases lay between the germline ends. CDR3 nucleotides: TGTGCCAGCCAACCTGACTCCTACGAGCAGTACTTC. The encoded protein is CASQPDSYEQYF.

The chain couples TRBV5-1 to TRBJ2-7; possibly TRBD1 for D (6 bases). V dropped 4 bases and J dropped 5 bases, with 22 bases sitting between them. CDR3 length equals 16 residues. CDR1 SGHRS and CDR2 YFSETQ come from the germline V gene. CDR3: CASSATTGFQENEQYF. The DNA of the CDR3 is TGCGCCAGCAGCGCCACAACAGGGTTCCAGGAAAACGAGCAGTACTTC.

The V and J genes are TRBV25-1 and TRBJ2-5, with D perhaps TRBD2 (5 bases). The V and J ends lost 6 bases and 1 base respectively, with 12 bases between them. CDR3 size: 14 residues. From germline, CDR1 is MGHDK and CDR2 SYGVNS. This CDR3 reads CASSNGLFQETQYF. CDR3 nucleotides: TGTGCCAGCAGCAATGGACTGTTCCAAGAGACCCAGTACTTC.

This chain links TRBV10-3 with TRBJ2-5; D is perhaps TRBD2 (5 bases). The V end lost 11 bases, the J end lost 1 base, and 14 bases lay between the germline ends. Germline V gene sequence: CDR1 ENHRY, CDR2 SYGVKD. CDR3 length equals 13 residues. The CDR3, as DNA: TGTGCCTCGGTAGGGAGCTTCCAAGAGACCCAGTACTTC. Residues: CASVGSFQETQYF.